A single sample gave rise to the 8 T cell receptor beta chains below, sequenced in a study of Tregs in tolerant kidney transplant recipients. Profiling relied on immunoSEQ multiplex PCR, and the TCRdb table lists in-frame clones only, not all of them. The profile covers about 240,000 clones, with 80% to 85% appearing a single time and about 0.58% taken by the ten largest. Material: CD4+ T cells from blood. The receptors were sampled from a human donor in good health.

The chain uses TRBV29-1 and TRBJ2-5; 8 bases line up with TRBD1. Germline CDR1 and CDR2: SQVTM and ANQGSEA. Germline trimming cut 6 bases from V and 1 base from J; bases unmatched to any gene: 1. The CDR3 has 12 residues. The CDR3: CSVDRAQETQYF. The CDR3 DNA follows: TGCAGCGTGGACAGGGCCCAAGAGACCCAGTACTTC. Together with reference TRBV29-1 and TRBJ2-5, the CDR3 gives the full variable domain: SAVISQKPSRDICQRGTSLTIQCQVDSQVTMMFWYRQQPGQSLTLIATANQGSEATYESGFVIDKFPISRPNLTFSTLTVSNMSPEDSSIYLCSVDRAQETQYFGPGTRLLVL.

The V gene is TRBV4-1, the J gene TRBJ2-1; TRBD1 aligns across 9 bases. Per germline, CDR1 MGHRA and CDR2 YSYEKL. J lost 9 bases, V lost 1 base, and 7 bases had no gene match. The CDR3 totals 15 residues. CDR3 in amino acids: CASSQVTGGAGEQFF. CDR3 sequence (DNA): TGCGCCAGCAGCCAAGTCACAGGGGGCGCGGGTGAGCAGTTCTTC.

This clone has only one observation. The V call is TRBV9, the J call TRBJ1-3; TRBD1 aligns across 8 bases. V shed 0 bases, J shed 2 bases, and the junction held 7 bases outside the gene matches. Per the germline V gene, CDR1 is SGDLS and CDR2 is YYNGEE. CDR3 length equals 17 residues. The CDR3 here is CASSVVPTGGTGNTIYF. The CDR3 DNA reads as TGTGCCAGCAGCGTAGTCCCTACAGGGGGTACTGGAAACACCATATATTTT. Using reference TRBV9 and TRBJ1-3 for the parts outside the CDR3, the full variable domain is DSGVTQTPKHLITATGQRVTLRCSPRSGDLSVYWYQQSLDQGLQFLIQYYNGEERAKGNILERFSAQQFPDLHSELNLSSLELGDSALYFCASSVVPTGGTGNTIYFGEGSWLTVV.

The sample holds a few counts of this clone. The V call is TRBV19, the J call TRBJ1-5; 7 bases align to TRBD1. After removal of 4 bases from V and 1 base from J, the junction contained 7 bases not matched to a gene. CDR3 length equals 16 residues. Germline V gene data show CDR1 as LNHDA and CDR2 as SQIVND (reference sequence). The CDR3 nucleotides are TGTGCCAGTAGTAATCTCGGGACAGCAAGCAATCAGCCCCAGCATTTT. It is translated as CASSNLGTASNQPQHF.

The rearrangement uses TRBV10-3 and TRBJ1-2; 9 bases are shared with TRBD1. V shed 6 bases, J shed 5 bases, and the junction held 4 bases outside the gene matches. Germline lookup yields CDR1 ENHRY and CDR2 SYGVKD. The CDR3 is 13 residues long. The DNA of the CDR3 is TGTGCCATCAGGACAGGGGGGGAGTATGGCTACACCTTC. This codes for CAIRTGGEYGYTF.

CDR3 sequence: CASSQESIMIGGGRTDTQYF. CDR3 bases: TGCGCCAGCAGCCAAGAGTCCATTATGATTGGGGGGGGACGCACAGATACGCAGTATTTT. The chain recombines TRBV4-1 with TRBJ2-3; 7 nucleotides match TRBD2. CDR1 and CDR2 from the germline V gene are MGHRA and YSYEKL. The length of the CDR3 is 20 residues. Germline trimming cut 0 bases from V and 1 base from J; bases unmatched to any gene: 16.

The chain combines TRBV6-5 with TRBJ1-3, with D unresolved. The germline gives CDR1 MNHEY, CDR2 SVGAGI. CDR3 size: 14 residues. V was shortened by 2 bases and J by 0 bases, with 5 bases between the two germline ends. CDR3 amino acids: CASSYGGSGNTIYF. CDR3 sequence (DNA): TGTGCCAGCAGTTACGGTGGCTCTGGAAACACCATATATTTT.

J is TRBJ2-5 and V is TRBV6-1, with 9 bases that match TRBD1. This CDR3 spans 14 amino acids. The junction had 5 bases not matched to a gene; V was cut back by 4 bases and J by 5 bases. Germline V gene data show CDR1 as MNHNS and CDR2 as SASEGT. CDR3 protein: CASSAIQGAETQYF. Here the CDR3 DNA reads TGTGCCAGCAGTGCAATACAGGGGGCGGAGACCCAGTACTTC.